This TCR beta chain is from a study of neurological immune-mediated disorders. The J segment lost 9 bases and the V segment lost 5 bases, leaving 7 bases of the junction unmatched. The CDR3 runs 14 residues. Germline CDR1 reads LNHDA; CDR2 reads SQIVND (reference sequence). This clonotype appeared many times. Each TCR transcript was tagged with a 10-nucleotide random UMI during 5'RACE. TCRdb re-called the 5' RACE reads through MiXCR, storing one row per CDR3 protein. The sample carries roughly 20,000 distinct CDR3 sequences, 15% to 20% recorded once. The rearrangement uses TRBV19 and TRBJ2-1, with 10 bases fitting TRBD2. The origin of this receptor is a woman younger than 35 with multiple sclerosis. Sequenced: CD8+ T cells from blood. The CDR3 DNA sequence: TGTGCCAGTAGTTGGGCTAGCGGGAGCCGTGAGCAGTTCTTC. It codes for CASSWASGSREQFF.